This T cell receptor (beta chain) was recovered during a study of T cells after yellow fever vaccination. Across the study: Where fractions had low cell numbers, libraries were prepared from them with the SMART-Seq v4 Ultra Low Input RNA kit.

The CDR3 has 15 residues. Looked up from germline, CDR1 is SGHTA and CDR2 is FQGNSA. UMIs were added to TCR cDNA along with a universal primer site when it was made by 5'RACE template switching. MiXCR was run by TCRdb on the 5' RACE reads, yielding one entry per CDR3 protein. The profile shows under 150,000 distinct CDR3 sequences, around 7.7% of them singletons. A few counts support this clonotype. The antigen is undetermined. Relative to the germline gene, one junction end is altered; a read error may explain this. Whole-study findings and limits: Booster samples showed a return of most primary-vaccination clones (roughly 95% CD4, approximately 90% CD8). Weaker overall was a secondary response that nonetheless peaked faster, on day 5 versus 15.

This sequence originates from a man younger than 40 who received the YFV17D yellow fever vaccine. The sequencing used CD4+ T cells sorted from PBMCs, collected 5 days after the yellow fever booster vaccination. The chain is built from TRBV7-2 and TRBJ2-5; D may be TRBD2 (5 bases). CDR3 nucleotides: TGTGCCAGCAGATTAGGAGGTCTAGCAAAAGAGACCCAGTACTTC. It encodes CASRLGGLAKETQYF.